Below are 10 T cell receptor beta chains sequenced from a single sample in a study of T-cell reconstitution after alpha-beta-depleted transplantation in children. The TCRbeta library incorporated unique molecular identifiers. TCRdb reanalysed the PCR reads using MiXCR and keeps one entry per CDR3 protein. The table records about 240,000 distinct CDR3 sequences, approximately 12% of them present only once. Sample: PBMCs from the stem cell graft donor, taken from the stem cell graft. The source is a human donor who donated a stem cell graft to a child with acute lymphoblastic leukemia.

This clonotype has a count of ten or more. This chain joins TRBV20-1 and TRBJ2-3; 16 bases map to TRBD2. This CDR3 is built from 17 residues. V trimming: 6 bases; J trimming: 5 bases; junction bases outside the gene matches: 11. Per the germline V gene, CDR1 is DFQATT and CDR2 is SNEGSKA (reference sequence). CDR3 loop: CSAPGLAGGPEIDTQYF. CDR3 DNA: TGCAGTGCCCCGGGACTAGCGGGAGGGCCAGAAATAGATACGCAGTATTTT.

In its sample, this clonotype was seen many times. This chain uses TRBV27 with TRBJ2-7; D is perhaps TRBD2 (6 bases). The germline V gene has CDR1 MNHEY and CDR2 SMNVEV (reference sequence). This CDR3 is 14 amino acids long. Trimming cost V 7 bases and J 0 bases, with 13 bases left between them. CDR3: CASKREFRSYEQYF. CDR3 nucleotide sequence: TGTGCCAGCAAACGGGAGTTCCGCTCCTACGAGCAGTACTTC.

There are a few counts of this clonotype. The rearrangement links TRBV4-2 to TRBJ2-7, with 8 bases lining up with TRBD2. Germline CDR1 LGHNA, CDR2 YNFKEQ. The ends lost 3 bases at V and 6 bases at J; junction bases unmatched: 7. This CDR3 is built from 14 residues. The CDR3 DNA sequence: TGTGCCAGCAGCCAGGGAGGGACTAGTGCCGAGCAGTACTTC. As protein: CASSQGGTSAEQYF.

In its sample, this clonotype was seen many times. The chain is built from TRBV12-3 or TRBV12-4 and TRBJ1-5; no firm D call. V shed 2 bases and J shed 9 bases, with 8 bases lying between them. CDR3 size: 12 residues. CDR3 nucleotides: TGTGCCAGCAGTTTACACCCCTCGCCCCAGCATTTT. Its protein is CASSLHPSPQHF.

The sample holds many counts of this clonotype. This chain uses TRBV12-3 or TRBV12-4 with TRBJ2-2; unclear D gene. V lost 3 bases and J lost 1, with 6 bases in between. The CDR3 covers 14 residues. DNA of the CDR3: TGTGCCAGCAGTTTGACCGAGAACACCGGGGAGCTGTTTTTT. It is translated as CASSLTENTGELFF.

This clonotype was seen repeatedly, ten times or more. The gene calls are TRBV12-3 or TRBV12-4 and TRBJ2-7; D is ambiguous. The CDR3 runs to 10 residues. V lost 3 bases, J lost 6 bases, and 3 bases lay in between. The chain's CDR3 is CASSFSEQYF. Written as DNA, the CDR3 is TGTGCCAGCAGTTTTTCCGAGCAGTACTTC.

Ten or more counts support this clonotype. As DNA, the CDR3 is TGTGCCAGTCGAACGGACAGGGCCGGCGAGCAGTACTTC. Residues: CASRTDRAGEQYF. The J gene is TRBJ2-7, the V gene TRBV19, with 8 bases lining up with TRBD1. The ends lost 8 bases at V and 6 bases at J; junction bases unmatched: 9. This CDR3 has 13 amino acids. Germline values: CDR1 LNHDA, CDR2 SQIVND (reference sequence).

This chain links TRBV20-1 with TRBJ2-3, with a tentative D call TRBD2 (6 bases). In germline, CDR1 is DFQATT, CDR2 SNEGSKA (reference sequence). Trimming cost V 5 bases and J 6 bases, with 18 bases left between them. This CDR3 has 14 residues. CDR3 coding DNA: TGCAGTGCTCCCGCGTGGCGGGGTTTTGATACGCAGTATTTT. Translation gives CSAPAWRGFDTQYF.

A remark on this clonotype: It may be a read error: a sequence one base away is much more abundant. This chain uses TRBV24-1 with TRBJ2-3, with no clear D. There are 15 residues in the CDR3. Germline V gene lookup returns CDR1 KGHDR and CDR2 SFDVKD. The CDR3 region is CATTDFGSSTDTQYF. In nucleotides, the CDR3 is TGTGCCACCACTGATTTCGGTTCTAGCACAGATACGCAGTATTTT.

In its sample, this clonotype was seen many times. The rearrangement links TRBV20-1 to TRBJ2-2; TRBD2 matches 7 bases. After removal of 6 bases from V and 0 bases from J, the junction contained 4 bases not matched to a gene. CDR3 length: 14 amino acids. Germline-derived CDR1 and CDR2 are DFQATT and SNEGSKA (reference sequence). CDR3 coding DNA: TGCAGTGCAGCTCTAGCGGCGAACACCGGGGAGCTGTTTTTT. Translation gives CSAALAANTGELFF.